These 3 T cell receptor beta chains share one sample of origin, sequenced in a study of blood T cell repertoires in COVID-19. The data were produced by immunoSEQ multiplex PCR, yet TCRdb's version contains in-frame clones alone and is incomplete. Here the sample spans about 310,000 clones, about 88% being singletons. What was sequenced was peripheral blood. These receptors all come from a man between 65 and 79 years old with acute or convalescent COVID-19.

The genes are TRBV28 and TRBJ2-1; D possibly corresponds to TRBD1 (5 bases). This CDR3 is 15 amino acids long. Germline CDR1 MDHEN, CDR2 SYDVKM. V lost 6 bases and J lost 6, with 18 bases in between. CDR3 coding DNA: TGTGCCAGCAGCCCTCAGGGTGATGGGGCCAATGAGCAGTTCTTC. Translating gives CASSPQGDGANEQFF.

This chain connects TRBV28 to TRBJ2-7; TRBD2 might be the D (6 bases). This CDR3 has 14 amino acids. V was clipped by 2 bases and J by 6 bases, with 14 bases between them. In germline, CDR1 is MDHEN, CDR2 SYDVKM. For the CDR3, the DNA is TGTGCCAGCAGTTTAGCGGGGACCCAAGGCGAGCAGTACTTC. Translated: CASSLAGTQGEQYF.

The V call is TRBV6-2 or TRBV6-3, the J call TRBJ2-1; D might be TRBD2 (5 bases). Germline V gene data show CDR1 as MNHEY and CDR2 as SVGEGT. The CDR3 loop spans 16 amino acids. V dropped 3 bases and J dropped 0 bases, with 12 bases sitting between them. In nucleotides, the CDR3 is TGTGCCAGCAGTTATTTTGCGGGTAGCTCCTACAATGAGCAGTTCTTC. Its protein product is CASSYFAGSSYNEQFF.